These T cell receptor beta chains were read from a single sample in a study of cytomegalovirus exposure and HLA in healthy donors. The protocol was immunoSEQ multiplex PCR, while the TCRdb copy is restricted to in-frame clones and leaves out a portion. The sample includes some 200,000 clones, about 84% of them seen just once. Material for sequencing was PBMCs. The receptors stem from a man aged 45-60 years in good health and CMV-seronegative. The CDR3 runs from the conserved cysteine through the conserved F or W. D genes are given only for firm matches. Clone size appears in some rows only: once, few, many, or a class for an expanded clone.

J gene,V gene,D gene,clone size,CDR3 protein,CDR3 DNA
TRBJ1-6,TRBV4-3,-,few,CASSQGEANSPLHF,TGCGCCAGCAGCCAAGGGGAGGCCAATTCACCCCTCCACTTT
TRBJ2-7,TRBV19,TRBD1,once,CASSIEIRDRGYEQYF,TGTGCCAGTAGTATAGAGATACGGGACAGGGGCTACGAGCAGTACTTC
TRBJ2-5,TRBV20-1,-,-,CSARLQETQYF,TGCAGTGCCAGGCTCCAAGAGACCCAGTACTTC
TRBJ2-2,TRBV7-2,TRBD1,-,CASSLAPTGHTGELFF,TGTGCCAGCAGCTTAGCCCCGACAGGGCACACCGGGGAGCTGTTTTTT
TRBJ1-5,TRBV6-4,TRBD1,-,CASCGTGGNQPQHF,TGTGCCAGCTGTGGGACAGGAGGCAATCAGCCCCAGCATTTT
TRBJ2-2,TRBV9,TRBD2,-,CASRDGGGTGELFF,TGTGCCAGCAGAGACGGGGGGGGCACCGGGGAGCTGTTTTTT
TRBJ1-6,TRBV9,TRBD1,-,CASSPGQGKNSPLHF,TGTGCCAGCAGTCCGGGACAGGGAAAGAATTCACCCCTCCACTTT
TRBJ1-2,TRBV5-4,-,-,CASSLDLKGYTF,TGTGCCAGCAGCTTGGACCTAAAAGGCTACACCTTC
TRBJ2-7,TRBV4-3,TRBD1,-,CASSQIRTGSSYEQYF,TGCGCCAGCAGCCAGATCAGGACAGGGAGTTCCTACGAGCAGTACTTC
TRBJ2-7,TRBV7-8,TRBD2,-,CASSLFGGASYEQYF,TGTGCCAGCAGCTTATTCGGGGGGGCCTCATACGAGCAGTACTTC
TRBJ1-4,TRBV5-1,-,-,CASSLVSSSEKLFF,TGCGCCAGCAGCTTGGTGTCATCGAGCGAAAAACTGTTTTTT
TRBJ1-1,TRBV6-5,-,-,CASRAIRGGEAEAFF,TGTGCCAGCAGAGCAATACGCGGGGGGGAGGCTGAAGCTTTCTTT
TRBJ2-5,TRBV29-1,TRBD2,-,CSALPGLATETQYF,TGCAGCGCCCTACCGGGACTAGCGACGGAGACCCAGTACTTC
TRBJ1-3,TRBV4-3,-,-,CASSQALGRSTGNTIYF,TGCGCCAGCAGCCAAGCATTGGGCAGATCCACTGGAAACACCATATATTTT
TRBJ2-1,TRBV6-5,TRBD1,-,CASSRGSDSYNEQFF,TGTGCCAGCAGCAGGGGGTCTGACTCCTACAATGAGCAGTTCTTC
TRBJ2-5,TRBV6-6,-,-,CASSHALSAGEAQYF,TGTGCCAGCAGCCACGCTCTTAGCGCCGGAGAGGCCCAGTACTTC
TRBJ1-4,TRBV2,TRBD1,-,CASSSGQGRFEKLFF,TGTGCCAGCAGTTCCGGACAGGGCCGTTTTGAAAAACTGTTTTTT
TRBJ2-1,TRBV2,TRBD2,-,CASTRTASGGANGEQFF,TGTGCCAGCACCCGAACGGCTAGCGGGGGGGCAAACGGTGAGCAGTTCTTC
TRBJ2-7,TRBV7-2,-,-,CASSRSSIYSYEQYF,TGTGCCAGCAGCCGATCCTCTATCTACTCCTACGAGCAGTACTTC
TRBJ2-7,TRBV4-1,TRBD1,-,CASSLGDSATWEQYF,TGCGCCAGCAGCCTTGGGGACAGTGCGACGTGGGAGCAGTACTTC
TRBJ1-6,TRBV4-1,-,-,CASSESTAKNSPLHF,TGCGCCAGCAGCGAGTCAACAGCTAAGAATTCACCCCTCCACTTT
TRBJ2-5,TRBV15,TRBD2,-,CATSISGGALETQYF,TGTGCCACCAGCATTAGCGGGGGGGCCCTAGAGACCCAGTACTTC
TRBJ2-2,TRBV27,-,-,CASGRVYTGELFF,TGTGCCAGCGGCAGGGTCTACACCGGGGAGCTGTTTTTT
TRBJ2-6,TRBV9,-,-,CASSVGSGANVLTF,TGTGCCAGCAGCGTCGGCTCTGGGGCCAACGTCCTGACTTTC
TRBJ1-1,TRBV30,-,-,CAWSTGLNTEAFF,TGTGCCTGGAGTACAGGGCTGAACACTGAAGCTTTCTTT
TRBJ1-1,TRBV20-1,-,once,CSVRGNTEAFF,TGCAGTGTAAGGGGAAACACTGAAGCTTTCTTT
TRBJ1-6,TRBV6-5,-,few,CASRRDMGNSPLHF,TGTGCCAGCAGGAGGGACATGGGGAATTCACCCCTCCACTTT
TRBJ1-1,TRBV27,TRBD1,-,CASSARDSNTEAFF,TGTGCCAGCAGTGCTAGGGACAGCAACACTGAAGCTTTCTTT
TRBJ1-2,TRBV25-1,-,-,CASRSQTNYGYTF,TGTGCCAGCAGGTCACAGACTAACTATGGCTACACCTTC
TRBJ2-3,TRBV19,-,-,CASSMAGITDTQYF,TGTGCCAGTAGTATGGCGGGGATCACAGATACGCAGTATTTT
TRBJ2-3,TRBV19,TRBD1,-,CASSRDRADTQYF,TGTGCCAGTAGCCGGGACAGGGCAGATACGCAGTATTTT
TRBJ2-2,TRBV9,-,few,CASTDTGELFF,TGTGCCAGCACTGACACCGGGGAGCTGTTTTTT
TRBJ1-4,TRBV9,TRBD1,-,CASSVGQGTNEKLFF,TGTGCCAGCAGCGTGGGACAGGGAACTAATGAAAAACTGTTTTTT
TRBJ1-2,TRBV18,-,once,CASSPGGANGYTF,TGTGCCAGCTCACCAGGAGGGGCGAATGGCTACACCTTC
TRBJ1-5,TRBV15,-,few,CATSRDPVAPQHF,TGTGCCACCAGCAGAGATCCGGTCGCGCCCCAGCATTTT
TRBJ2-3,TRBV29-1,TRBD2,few,CSVEGGGSGGLSTDTQYF,TGCAGCGTTGAAGGCGGGGGTAGCGGGGGCCTAAGCACAGATACGCAGTATTTT
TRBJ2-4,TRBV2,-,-,CASIADLQRAKNIQYF,TGTGCCAGCATCGCGGACTTACAGAGAGCCAAAAACATTCAGTACTTC
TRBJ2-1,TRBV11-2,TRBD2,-,CASSLSGGAYNEQFF,TGTGCCAGCAGCTTAAGCGGGGGGGCCTACAATGAGCAGTTCTTC
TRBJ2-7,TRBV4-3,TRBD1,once,CASSQGIGTVSYEQYF,TGCGCCAGCAGCCAAGGTATCGGGACAGTTTCTTACGAGCAGTACTTC